The 32 T cell receptor beta chains in this list originate from one sample, sequenced in a study of blood T cell repertoires in COVID-19. Sequenced by immunoSEQ multiplex PCR; TCRdb stores in-frame clones only, minus some. Here the sample spans roughly 240,000 clones, approximately 85% being singletons. The sample consisted of PBMCs or T cells enriched from blood (not recorded which). These receptors were collected from a woman between 50 and 59 years old who had recovered from COVID-19.

The chain couples TRBV10-1 to TRBJ1-5; D might be TRBD1 (6 bases). The CDR3 is made up of 14 amino acids. V was pared by 7 bases and J by 8 bases, with 18 bases between. Germline CDR1 reads WNHNN; CDR2 reads SYGVQD (reference sequence). CDR3 sequence: CASMWTAKGEPQHF. CDR3 nucleotides: TGCGCCAGCATGTGGACAGCGAAAGGGGAGCCCCAGCATTTT.

This chain links TRBV11-2 with TRBJ2-7; TRBD1 agrees at 7 bases. The V and J ends lost 1 base and 3 bases, in that order; junction bases with no gene match: 3. The CDR3 sequence is 14 residues long. Per germline, CDR1 SGHAT and CDR2 FQNNGV. The CDR3 protein is CASSLGGTVYEQYF. For the CDR3, the DNA is TGTGCCAGCAGCTTAGGGGGGACAGTCTACGAGCAGTACTTC.

V gene TRBV7-2 combines with J gene TRBJ2-7, with 11 bases aligning to TRBD2. The CDR3 is 16 amino acids. CDR1 SGHTA and CDR2 FQGNSA come from the germline V gene. With 4 bases clipped from V and 3 bases from J, the junction kept 8 bases outside the gene matches. CDR3 sequence (DNA): TGTGCCAGCAGCTGGGGTTGGGGACTAGCGGACTACGAGCAGTACTTC. Translated, it gives CASSWGWGLADYEQYF.

This chain connects TRBV18 to TRBJ2-7; D not certain. The germline V and J ends were trimmed by 2 bases and 0 bases, with 8 bases remaining between them. Germline lookup yields CDR1 KGHSH and CDR2 LQKENI. This CDR3 is 14 amino acids long. CDR3 bases: TGTGCCAGCTCACCATCCGCAGGCTCCTACGAGCAGTACTTC. Amino acid sequence: CASSPSAGSYEQYF.

The rearrangement links TRBV4-1 to TRBJ2-5; 9 nucleotides match TRBD1. CDR1 and CDR2 from the germline V gene are MGHRA and YSYEKL. J gave up 9 bases and V 0 bases, and 8 bases lay outside the gene matches. There are 15 residues in the CDR3. CDR3 amino acids: CASSQETGGWRAQYF. The CDR3 DNA follows: TGCGCCAGCAGCCAAGAGACAGGGGGGTGGAGGGCCCAGTACTTC.

In its sample, this clone was seen once. This sequence joins TRBV7-8 and TRBJ1-2; D may be TRBD1 (6 bases). The CDR3 spans 15 residues. In germline, CDR1 is SGHVS, CDR2 FQNEAQ. The V and J ends lost 5 bases and 2 bases respectively, with 15 bases between them. The CDR3 DNA follows: TGTGCCAGCAGCGCTAGAGGGGGAGTAAACTATGGCTACACCTTC. This translates into CASSARGGVNYGYTF.

This clone was picked up a small number of times. V gene TRBV18 combines with J gene TRBJ1-2; D remains ambiguous. In germline, CDR1 is KGHSH, CDR2 LQKENI. V was trimmed by 3 bases and J by 4 bases, leaving 12 bases between them. This CDR3 is 14 amino acids long. The DNA of the CDR3 is TGTGCCAGCTCACCCGGCGGGGAGGGCTATGGCTACACCTTC. It codes for CASSPGGEGYGYTF.

The chain links TRBV28 to TRBJ1-6; no firm D call. This CDR3 is built from 13 residues. V lost 1 base to trimming and J lost 10 bases, with 8 bases between them. The germline gives CDR1 MDHEN, CDR2 SYDVKM. CDR3 region: CASSLSGISPLHF. CDR3 DNA sequence: TGTGCCAGCAGTTTATCCGGGATCTCACCCCTCCACTTT.

The chain uses TRBV19 and TRBJ1-2; D is possibly TRBD1 (6 bases). Germline-derived CDR1 and CDR2 are LNHDA and SQIVND (reference sequence). Deletions cut 10 bases from V and 5 bases from J, with 20 bases between. CDR3 size: 14 residues. DNA of the CDR3: TGTGCCACTCACGGCACAGGGAACACGTATGGCTACACCTTC. Residues: CATHGTGNTYGYTF.

In its sample, this clone was seen a few times. V gene TRBV7-2 combines with J gene TRBJ2-7; 7 bases are shared with TRBD2. Per germline, CDR1 SGHTA and CDR2 FQGNSA. CDR3 size: 15 residues. The trim removed 3 bases at V and 3 bases at J, leaving 8 bases unmatched. CDR3 residues: CASSLRAGTDYEQYF. CDR3 nucleotide sequence: TGTGCCAGCAGCTTGAGAGCGGGGACCGACTACGAGCAGTACTTC.

The chain links TRBV7-8 to TRBJ2-1; TRBD1 matches at 9 bases. The CDR3 covers 19 residues. After removal of 4 bases from V and 1 base from J, the junction contained 14 bases not matched to a gene. CDR1 and CDR2 (germline): SGHVS, FQNEAQ. CDR3 DNA sequence: TGTGCCAGCAGCTCCGGAATACAGCCGGGACAGGGATCCTACAATGAGCAGTTCTTC. This sequence encodes CASSSGIQPGQGSYNEQFF.

The chain carries TRBV10-3 and TRBJ1-2; tentatively, D is TRBD1 (6 bases). The germline gives CDR1 ENHRY, CDR2 SYGVKD. The CDR3 has 14 residues. V was trimmed by 10 bases and J by 4 bases, leaving 19 bases between them. The chain's CDR3 is CASYGGRPRYGYTF. CDR3 nucleotides: TGTGCCAGCTACGGGGGGCGGCCTCGCTATGGCTACACCTTC.

The rearrangement joins TRBV2 to TRBJ1-4, with D hard to call. CDR3 length: 16 amino acids. V was clipped by 0 bases and J by 0 bases, with 8 bases between them. CDR1 is SNHLY and CDR2 is FYNNEI in the germline V gene. CDR3 residues: CASSEARITTNEKLFF. The DNA for the CDR3 is TGTGCCAGCAGTGAAGCGAGGATAACAACTAATGAAAAACTGTTTTTT.

This clone appeared a few times. This chain connects TRBV19 to TRBJ2-7, with D possibly TRBD2 on 5 matching bases. CDR1 and CDR2 from the germline V gene are LNHDA and SQIVND (reference sequence). The CDR3 covers 14 residues. Trimming cost V 5 bases and J 0 bases, with 11 bases left between them. CDR3 nucleotides: TGTGCCAGTAGTGGACTTCCGAGCTCCTACGAGCAGTACTTC. Translation: CASSGLPSSYEQYF.

The chain employs TRBV30 and TRBJ2-1, with 8 bases lining up with TRBD2. CDR1 and CDR2 from the germline V gene are GTSNPN and SVGIG (reference sequence). Trimming took 5 bases from V and 7 from J; bases not matched to a gene: 13. The CDR3 is 15 residues long. In DNA form, the CDR3 reads TGTGCCTGGGCCGTGACTAGCGCGATTCGGAATGAGCAGTTCTTC. Its protein product is CAWAVTSAIRNEQFF.

This clone was counted once. This rearrangement joins TRBV9 to TRBJ2-3; perhaps TRBD2 as D (6 bases). The V end lost 4 bases, the J end lost 2 bases, and 17 bases lay between the germline ends. Germline assignment: CDR1 SGDLS and CDR2 YYNGEE. CDR3 length equals 16 residues. The CDR3 sequence: CASSPRESSYTDTQYF. The CDR3 DNA reads TGTGCCAGCAGCCCCCGGGAGTCAAGCTACACAGATACGCAGTATTTT.

This sequence joins TRBV7-2 and TRBJ2-5; 16 bases agree with TRBD2. The CDR3 contains 18 residues. The germline gives CDR1 SGHTA, CDR2 FQGNSA. V lost 1 base to trimming and J lost 5 bases; unmatched junction nucleotides: 7. DNA of the CDR3: TGTGCCAGCAGCTTAGAGGGACTAGCGGGAGGGACGGGGGAGACCCAGTACTTC. The encoded protein is CASSLEGLAGGTGETQYF. Filled out from reference TRBV7-2 and TRBJ2-5, the complete variable domain reads GAGVSQSPSNKVTEKGKDVELRCDPISGHTALYWYRQSLGQGLEFLIYFQGNSAPDKSGLPSDRFSAERTGGSVSTLTIQRTQQEDSAVYLCASSLEGLAGGTGETQYFGPGTRLLVL.

This clone was seen a single time. The chain recombines TRBV5-4 with TRBJ2-1; 10 positions agree with TRBD1. V lost 4 bases to trimming and J lost 2 bases; unmatched junction nucleotides: 6. The CDR3 runs 16 residues. Per germline, CDR1 SGHNT and CDR2 YYREEE (reference sequence). The CDR3 DNA is TGTGCCAGCAGCCCACGGACAGGGGGTGCCTACAATGAGCAGTTCTTC. Translated, it gives CASSPRTGGAYNEQFF. Looking up the rest from reference TRBV5-4 and TRBJ2-1 gives the full variable domain: ETGVTQSPTHLIKTRGQQVTLRCSSQSGHNTVSWYQQALGQGPQFIFQYYREEENGRGNFPPRFSGLQFPNYSSELNVNALELDDSALYLCASSPRTGGAYNEQFFGPGTRLTVL.

This chain links TRBV7-2 with TRBJ2-1; weak D call: TRBD1 (5 bases). With 5 bases removed from V and 3 bases from J, the gap between germline ends came to 11 bases. Germline-derived CDR1 and CDR2 are SGHTA and FQGNSA. This CDR3 spans 14 amino acids. The CDR3: CASSHQTDYNEQFF. CDR3 in DNA: TGTGCCAGCAGCCACCAGACAGACTACAATGAGCAGTTCTTC.

This chain joins TRBV7-3 and TRBJ1-1; D possibly corresponds to TRBD1 (5 bases). Germline V lookup: CDR1 SGHTA, CDR2 FQGTGA. Deletions cut 4 bases from V and 4 bases from J, with 10 bases between. There are 13 residues in the CDR3. The CDR3 here is CASSSGGTTEAFF. The CDR3 DNA follows: TGTGCCAGCAGCTCTGGGGGGACCACTGAAGCTTTCTTT.

The chain couples TRBV2 to TRBJ2-1; 12 bases agree with TRBD2. Unmatched junction bases numbered 3, after V lost 8 bases and J lost 4 bases. Per germline, CDR1 SNHLY and CDR2 FYNNEI. The CDR3 runs to 14 residues. The CDR3 DNA reads as TGTGCCAGCGGAGGGACTAGCGGGTACAATGAGCAGTTCTTC. Encoded protein: CASGGTSGYNEQFF.

The CDR3 here is CASSSANTGELFF. CDR3 DNA: TGTGCCAGCAGCTCGGCGAACACCGGGGAGCTGTTTTTT. This chain links TRBV7-3 with TRBJ2-2; no definite D call. Germline V gene data show CDR1 as SGHTA and CDR2 as FQGTGA. Trimming shortened V by 4 bases and J by 0 bases, and 3 bases separated the two germline ends. This CDR3 contains 13 residues.

The CDR3 bases are TGCAGCGACGGTAGCGGGGGTGGCTACACCTTC. Translated: CSDGSGGGYTF. This chain connects TRBV29-1 to TRBJ1-2; the D gene is possibly TRBD1 (5 bases). Deletions cut 7 bases from V and 7 bases from J, with 13 bases between. CDR3 length: 11 amino acids. The germline V gene has CDR1 SQVTM and CDR2 ANQGSEA.

Note on this clone: A read error may produce the germline difference seen at one junction end. The genes are TRBV20-1 and TRBJ2-7; 10 positions match TRBD1. Germline CDR1 DFQATT, CDR2 SNEGSKA (reference sequence). The CDR3 totals 10 residues. CDR3 sequence: CSGTGTGADF. In DNA, the CDR3 is TGCAGTGGGACTGGGACAGGGGCCGACTTC.

The chain joins TRBV10-3 to TRBJ1-4; TRBD1 matches at 7 bases. The germline V gene encodes CDR1 ENHRY and CDR2 SYGVKD. This CDR3 is built from 17 residues. Trimming removed 0 bases from V and 1 base from J; junction bases left unmatched: 5. CDR3 sequence reads: CAISESTGRGTNEKLFF. CDR3 in DNA: TGTGCCATCAGTGAGTCGACAGGGCGAGGAACTAATGAAAAACTGTTTTTT.

CDR3: CATEAASGANVLTF. The CDR3 coding sequence is TGTGCCACCGAAGCCGCCTCTGGGGCCAACGTCCTGACTTTC. V usage is TRBV2 and J usage is TRBJ2-6; D unclear. Germline CDR1 SNHLY, CDR2 FYNNEI. Between the trimmed V and J ends, which lost 10 bases and 0 bases, there was a span of 10 bases. The length of the CDR3 is 14 residues.

The table lists this clone with a count of one. This sequence joins TRBV6-5 and TRBJ2-1, with 7 nucleotides matching TRBD2. CDR1 is MNHEY and CDR2 is SVGAGI in the germline V gene. The CDR3 runs 13 residues. The V and J ends lost 4 bases and 11 bases, in that order; junction bases with no gene match: 8. The CDR3 protein is CASSSPQRGKQFF. The CDR3 bases are TGTGCCAGCAGTTCCCCCCAGCGGGGAAAGCAGTTCTTC.

This clone was counted once. The chain employs TRBV2 and TRBJ1-1, with TRBD1 matching 11 bases. The CDR3 has 14 residues. Looked up from germline, CDR1 is SNHLY and CDR2 is FYNNEI. The V gene end was trimmed by 2 bases and the J gene end by 5 bases; junction bases not matched to a gene: 1. This chain's CDR3 is CASSEWDRGTEAFF. CDR3 in DNA: TGTGCCAGCAGTGAATGGGACAGGGGGACTGAAGCTTTCTTT.

With regard to this clone: The junction differs from germline at one of its ends, possibly a read error. V usage is TRBV7-2 and J usage is TRBJ2-3; TRBD2 matches at 9 bases. This CDR3 is 13 amino acids long. In germline, CDR1 is SGHTA, CDR2 FQGNSA. CDR3 DNA sequence: TGTGCCAGCAGCGAAGGGGCTTTAGGACTAGCGATTTTT. This translates into CASSEGALGLAIF.

This sequence joins TRBV28 and TRBJ1-5; D may be TRBD1 (6 bases). From germline, CDR1 is MDHEN and CDR2 SYDVKM. V was shortened by 7 bases and J by 3 bases, with 13 bases between the two germline ends. This CDR3 is built from 14 residues. DNA for the CDR3: TGTGCCAGCACCCTGGGGGGGCCCAATCAGCCCCAGCATTTT. Its translation is CASTLGGPNQPQHF.

The rearrangement links TRBV29-1 to TRBJ1-2, with TRBD1 matching 8 bases. Germline loops: CDR1 SQVTM, CDR2 ANQGSEA. The junction had 11 bases not matched to a gene; V was cut back by 6 bases and J by 8 bases. The CDR3 spans 13 residues. The CDR3 DNA follows: TGCAGCGTAAATCAGGGGGCGGGTTGGGGCTACACCTTC. Protein sequence: CSVNQGAGWGYTF.

This sequence joins TRBV6-5 and TRBJ1-2; D might be TRBD1 (6 bases). Trimming removed 4 bases from V and 0 bases from J, with 9 bases in between. Germline V gene data show CDR1 as MNHEY and CDR2 as SVGAGI. The length of the CDR3 is 14 residues. The CDR3 is CASSFNRANYGYTF. CDR3 nucleotides: TGTGCCAGCAGTTTTAACAGGGCTAACTATGGCTACACCTTC.